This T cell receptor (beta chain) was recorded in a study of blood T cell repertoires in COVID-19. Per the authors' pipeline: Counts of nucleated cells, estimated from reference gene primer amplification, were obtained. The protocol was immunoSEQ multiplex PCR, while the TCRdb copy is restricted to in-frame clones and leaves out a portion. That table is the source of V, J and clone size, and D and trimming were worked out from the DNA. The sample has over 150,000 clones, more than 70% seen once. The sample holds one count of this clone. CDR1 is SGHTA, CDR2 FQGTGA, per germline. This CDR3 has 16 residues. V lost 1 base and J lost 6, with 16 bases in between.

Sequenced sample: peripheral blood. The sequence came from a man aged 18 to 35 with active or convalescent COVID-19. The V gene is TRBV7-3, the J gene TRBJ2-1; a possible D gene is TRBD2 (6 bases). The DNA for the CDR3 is TGTGCCAGCAGCTTAAACAGCGGGCTCATCGGCAATGAGCAGTTCTTC. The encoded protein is CASSLNSGLIGNEQFF. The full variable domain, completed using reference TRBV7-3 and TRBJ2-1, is GAGVSQTPSNKVTEKGKYVELRCDPISGHTALYWYRQSLGQGPEFLIYFQGTGAADDSGLPNDRFFAVRPEGSVSTLKIQRTERGDSAVYLCASSLNSGLIGNEQFFGPGTRLTVL.